This TCR beta chain was sequenced for a study of blood T cell repertoires in COVID-19. Study background: COVID-19 samples, acute and convalescent, were from the United States, Italy and Spain. PBMCs, B-cell-depleted T cells, or T cells were the source of the cDNA or gDNA that made up the material.

Original processing notes: Estimated nucleated cell counts came from reference gene primer amplification. Sequencing used immunoSEQ multiplex PCR; TCRdb keeps in-frame clones, though not all of them. V and J calls and clone size come straight from that table; D and trimming were deduced from the DNA. This sample carries 110,000 to 150,000 clones, more than 75% of them seen once, and the ten largest clones take around 5%. Trimming at V came to 4 bases and at J to 3 bases, leaving 4 bases not matched to a gene. Looked up from germline, CDR1 is LGHDT and CDR2 is YNNKEL (reference sequence). The CDR3 extends over 14 amino acids.

Sequencing input: peripheral blood. The receptor comes from a woman between 45 and 65 years old with acute or convalescent COVID-19. The rearrangement joins TRBV3-1 (or the pseudogene TRBV3-2) to TRBJ1-2; TRBD1 matches 8 bases. Here the CDR3 reads CASSPRDRHYGYTF. The CDR3 nucleotides read TGTGCCAGCAGCCCCCGGGACAGGCACTATGGCTACACCTTC.